This entry concerns a single T cell receptor (beta chain). Antigen: not known. This record belongs to a study of breast tumors, draining lymph nodes, adjacent tissues. Study-level results: Compared with lymph nodes, tumors were less diverse; compared with nontumor tissue, more. Data only fit, rather than demonstrated, lymph node origin of most tumor T cells.

Breast cancer patients provided tissue from their axillary draining lymph nodes. Germline V CDR1 and CDR2: MNHEY, SVGAGI. After removal of 5 bases from V and 2 bases from J, the junction contained 11 bases not matched to a gene. The CDR3 runs 16 residues. From the multiplex PCR reads, TCRdb called clonotypes with MiXCR, one entry per CDR3 protein. Here the sample spans around 190,000 distinct CDR3 sequences, roughly a third being singletons. The sample taken for sequencing was axillary lymph node tissue. This chain uses TRBV6-5 with TRBJ2-7, with TRBD2 matching 8 bases. The sequence came from a female donor with breast cancer. Some clones in this sample may be carry-over from other donors' samples. The CDR3: CASSRTGGKLTYEQYF. DNA of the CDR3: TGTGCCAGCAGTCGAACGGGGGGGAAACTAACCTACGAGCAGTACTTC.